This T cell receptor beta chain appears in the sequencing data of a study of blood T cell repertoires in COVID-19. Study in general: The United States, Italy and Spain were the sources of the acute and convalescent COVID-19 samples. T cells, B-cell-depleted T cells, or PBMCs supplied cDNA or gDNA.

Germline V lookup: CDR1 LNHDA, CDR2 SQIVND (reference sequence). The CDR3 length is 14 residues. Trimming cost V 3 bases and J 5 bases, with 10 bases left between them. In the authors' methods: Quantification of nucleated cells was approximated via reference gene primer amplification. Some clones are missing from TCRdb's copy, which holds only in-frame ones; the method was immunoSEQ multiplex PCR. D and trimming come from the DNA, and the V and J calls and clone size come from that table. This table has about 90,000 clones, 75% to 90% appearing once. The table lists this clone with a few counts. The source material was peripheral blood. This chain links TRBV19 with TRBJ1-4; TRBD1 is a possible D gene (5 bases). This receptor was identified in a male donor with acute or convalescent COVID-19. In DNA, the CDR3 is TGTGCCAGTAGTATTGGGGCAGTAAATGAAAAACTGTTTTTT. Protein sequence: CASSIGAVNEKLFF.